The present entry profiles one T cell receptor (beta chain) with its context. The data originate from a study of control samples from healthy donors and cancer patients. TCRdb's table, derived via immunoSEQ multiplex PCR, lists solely in-frame clones and lacks some. This table holds more than 140,000 clones, about 89% found once. The clonotype was recovered from a man between 18 and 35 years old in good health. Sequencing input: blood.

The CDR3 protein is CASSLPGTEETQYF. CDR3 DNA: TGCGCCAGCAGCTTACCCGGGACCGAAGAGACCCAGTACTTC. The chain has TRBV5-1 and TRBJ2-5; TRBD1 or TRBD2 may be the D gene (5 bases each). The germline V and J ends were trimmed by 2 bases and 3 bases, with 11 bases remaining between them. The V gene's germline CDR1 is SGHRS and CDR2 YFSETQ. CDR3 size: 14 residues.